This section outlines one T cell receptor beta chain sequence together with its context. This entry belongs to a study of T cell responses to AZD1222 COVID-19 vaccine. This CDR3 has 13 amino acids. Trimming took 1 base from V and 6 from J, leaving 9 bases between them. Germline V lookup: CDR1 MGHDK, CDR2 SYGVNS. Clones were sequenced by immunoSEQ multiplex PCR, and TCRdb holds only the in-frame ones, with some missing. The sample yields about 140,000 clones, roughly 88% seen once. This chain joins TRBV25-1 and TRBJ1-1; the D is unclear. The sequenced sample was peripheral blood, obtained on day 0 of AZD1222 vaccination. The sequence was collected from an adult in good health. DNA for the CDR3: TGTGCCAGCAGTGAATCGGGTTTGGCTGAAGCTTTCTTT. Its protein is CASSESGLAEAFF.